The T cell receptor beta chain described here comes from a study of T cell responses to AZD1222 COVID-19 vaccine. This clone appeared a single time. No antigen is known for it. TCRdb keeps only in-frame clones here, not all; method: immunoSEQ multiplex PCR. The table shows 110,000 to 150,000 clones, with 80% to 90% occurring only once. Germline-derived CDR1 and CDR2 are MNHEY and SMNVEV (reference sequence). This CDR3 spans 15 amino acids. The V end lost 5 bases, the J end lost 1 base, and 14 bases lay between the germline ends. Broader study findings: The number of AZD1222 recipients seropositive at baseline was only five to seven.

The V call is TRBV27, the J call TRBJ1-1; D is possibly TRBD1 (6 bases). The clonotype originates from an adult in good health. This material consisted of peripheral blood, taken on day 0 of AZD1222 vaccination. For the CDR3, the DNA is TGTGCCAGCAGTCCCTCCGGGACACCGAACACTGAAGCTTTCTTT. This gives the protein CASSPSGTPNTEAFF.